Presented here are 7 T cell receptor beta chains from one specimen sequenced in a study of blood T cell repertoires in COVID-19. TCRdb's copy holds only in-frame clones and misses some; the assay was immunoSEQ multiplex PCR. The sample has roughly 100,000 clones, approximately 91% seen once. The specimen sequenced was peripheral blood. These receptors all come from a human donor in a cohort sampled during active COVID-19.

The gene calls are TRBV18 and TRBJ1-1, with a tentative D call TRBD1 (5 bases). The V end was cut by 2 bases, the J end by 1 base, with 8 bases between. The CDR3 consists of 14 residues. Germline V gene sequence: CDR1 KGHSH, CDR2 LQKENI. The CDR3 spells CASSPGGGNTEAFF. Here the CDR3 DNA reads TGTGCCAGCTCACCAGGGGGGGGGAACACTGAAGCTTTCTTT.

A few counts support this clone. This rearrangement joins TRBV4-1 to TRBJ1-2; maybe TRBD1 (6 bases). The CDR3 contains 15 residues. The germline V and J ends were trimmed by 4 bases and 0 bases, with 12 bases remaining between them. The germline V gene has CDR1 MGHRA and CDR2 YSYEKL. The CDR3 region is CASSPQWTANYGYTF. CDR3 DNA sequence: TGCGCCAGCAGCCCTCAATGGACAGCTAACTATGGCTACACCTTC.

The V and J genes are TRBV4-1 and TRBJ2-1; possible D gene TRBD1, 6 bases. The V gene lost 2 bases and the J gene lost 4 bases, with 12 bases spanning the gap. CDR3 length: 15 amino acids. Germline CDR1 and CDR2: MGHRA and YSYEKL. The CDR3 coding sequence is TGCGCCAGCAGCCAACCAAACCAGGGGTACAATGAGCAGTTCTTC. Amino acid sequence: CASSQPNQGYNEQFF.

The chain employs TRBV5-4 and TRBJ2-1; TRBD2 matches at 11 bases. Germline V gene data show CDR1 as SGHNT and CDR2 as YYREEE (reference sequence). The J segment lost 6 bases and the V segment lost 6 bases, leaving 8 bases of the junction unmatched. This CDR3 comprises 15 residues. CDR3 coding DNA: TGTGCCAGCACCCCTCGACTAGCGGGATTCAATGAGCAGTTCTTC. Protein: CASTPRLAGFNEQFF.

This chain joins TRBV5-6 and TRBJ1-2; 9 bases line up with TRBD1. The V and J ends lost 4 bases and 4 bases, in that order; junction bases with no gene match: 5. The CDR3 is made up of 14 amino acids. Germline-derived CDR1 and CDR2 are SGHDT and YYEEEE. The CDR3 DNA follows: TGTGCCAGCAGCCCAACAGGGGGCACCTATGGCTACACCTTC. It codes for CASSPTGGTYGYTF.

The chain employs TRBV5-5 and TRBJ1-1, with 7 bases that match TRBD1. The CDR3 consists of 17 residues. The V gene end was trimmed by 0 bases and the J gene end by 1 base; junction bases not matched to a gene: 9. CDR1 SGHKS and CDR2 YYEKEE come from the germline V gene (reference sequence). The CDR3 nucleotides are TGTGCCAGCAGCTTGGTAAAGACCAGGGGGGCGAACACTGAAGCTTTCTTT. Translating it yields CASSLVKTRGANTEAFF.

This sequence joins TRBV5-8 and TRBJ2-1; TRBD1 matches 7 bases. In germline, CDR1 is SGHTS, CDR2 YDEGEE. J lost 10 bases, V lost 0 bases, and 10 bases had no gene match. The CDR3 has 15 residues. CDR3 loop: CASSLARDRVQEQFF. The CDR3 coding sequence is TGTGCCAGCAGCTTGGCGAGAGACAGGGTCCAGGAGCAGTTCTTC.